Included here is one T cell receptor beta chain sequence, with context. As yet, its antigen is unknown. Unmatched junction bases numbered 8, after V lost 6 bases and J lost 9 bases. Germline CDR1 is SGHTA and CDR2 is FQGNSA. The CDR3 loop spans 14 amino acids. CD45RO-negative CD8 cells positively selected for CCR7 made up the naive population, which excluded terminally differentiated effector memory CD45RA+ cells. Method: immunoSEQ multiplex PCR; TCRdb's copy keeps in-frame clones and lacks some. The sample records roughly 1,800,000 clones, approximately 94% being singletons. The source of the sample is a study of shared clonotypes between healthy human individuals. Study-level points and caveats: The study sampled only blood, and tissue repertoires likely differ.

The material sequenced was naive CD8+ T cells sorted from blood. The sequence came from a man aged 18-30 years in good health. The chain joins TRBV7-2 to TRBJ1-6, with 7 bases aligning to TRBD1. The CDR3 DNA reads TGTGCCAGCAGTCTGGACAGGTTCATTTCACCCCTCCACTTT. It codes for CASSLDRFISPLHF.